Listed below are T cell receptor beta chains from one sample, sequenced in a study of blood T cells in healthy people across ages. TCRdb analysed the 5' RACE reads with MiXCR anew, one entry per CDR3 protein. Among 700,000 to 900,000 distinct CDR3 sequences, 25% to 30% were seen once, and the ten largest hold around 3%. These data also formed part of another study, on T cells of mothers and their children.

Specimen: blood. The receptors come from a boy between 10 and 17 years old in good health. Both conserved end residues are part of each CDR3. Fields, in order: clone size, V gene, J gene, D gene, CDR3 protein, CDR3 DNA. D genes are given only for firm matches. Some rows mark clone size as missing; the rest say once, few, many or name a class of expanded clone.

clone size: once; V gene: TRBV10-3; J gene: TRBJ1-6; D gene: TRBD1; CDR3 protein: CAITPTGGNSPLHF; CDR3 DNA: TGTGCCATCACCCCGACAGGGGGTAATTCACCCCTCCACTTT
clone size: NA; V gene: TRBV11-2; J gene: TRBJ1-1; D gene: NA; CDR3 protein: CASSLDRGHEAFF; CDR3 DNA: TGTGCCAGCAGCTTAGATCGTGGACACGAAGCTTTCTTT
clone size: NA; V gene: TRBV3-1; J gene: TRBJ2-7; D gene: TRBD1; CDR3 protein: CASSLRRTGEDEQYF; CDR3 DNA: TGTGCCAGCAGCCTTCGGAGGACAGGGGAAGATGAGCAGTACTTC
clone size: NA; V gene: TRBV19; J gene: TRBJ2-7; D gene: NA; CDR3 protein: CASTLGPGLTYEQYF; CDR3 DNA: TGTGCCAGTACCCTAGGTCCTGGTCTTACCTACGAGCAGTACTTC
clone size: NA; V gene: TRBV7-8; J gene: TRBJ2-1; D gene: TRBD2; CDR3 protein: CASSPYLASGGAYNEQFF; CDR3 DNA: TGTGCCAGCAGCCCCTACCTGGCTAGCGGGGGGGCCTACAATGAGCAGTTCTTC
clone size: NA; V gene: TRBV13; J gene: TRBJ2-7; D gene: TRBD1; CDR3 protein: CASSLGGGPFAYEQYF; CDR3 DNA: TGTGCCAGCAGCTTAGGAGGGGGCCCTTTTGCGTACGAGCAGTACTTC
clone size: many; V gene: TRBV28; J gene: TRBJ2-5; D gene: TRBD2; CDR3 protein: CASSSSGGARETQYF; CDR3 DNA: TGTGCCAGCAGCTCTAGCGGGGGGGCCCGGGAGACCCAGTACTTC
clone size: few; V gene: TRBV5-1; J gene: TRBJ2-5; D gene: TRBD2; CDR3 protein: CASNRGLAGGETQYF; CDR3 DNA: TGCGCCAGCAACCGAGGGCTAGCGGGTGGAGAGACCCAGTACTTC
clone size: few; V gene: TRBV18; J gene: TRBJ1-4; D gene: TRBD1; CDR3 protein: CASAGQPNEKLFF; CDR3 DNA: TGTGCCAGCGCGGGACAGCCTAATGAAAAACTGTTTTTT
clone size: few; V gene: TRBV6-6; J gene: TRBJ2-3; D gene: NA; CDR3 protein: CASSREDTQYF; CDR3 DNA: TGTGCCAGCAGTAGGGAGGATACGCAGTATTTT